One and the same sample provided the 4 T cell receptor beta chains below, sequenced in a study of blood T cell repertoires in COVID-19. The protocol was immunoSEQ multiplex PCR, while the TCRdb copy is restricted to in-frame clones and leaves out a portion. The sample comprises approximately 26,000 clones, approximately 91% of which are singletons, and around 4.9% rests with the top ten. Material: peripheral blood. These TCRs come from a man between 65 and 85 years old with active COVID-19.

The genes are TRBV7-8 and TRBJ2-7, with a weak D call TRBD1 (7 bases). Trimming took off 7 bases at V and 6 bases at J, with 19 bases between the two ends. The CDR3 has 14 residues. CDR1 is SGHVS, CDR2 FQNEAQ, per germline. CDR3 in amino acids: CASTVGGQSGEQYF. DNA for the CDR3: TGTGCCAGCACCGTGGGGGGACAGAGCGGCGAGCAGTACTTC.

This chain uses TRBV29-1 with TRBJ2-2; D might be TRBD2 (5 bases). This CDR3 region has 14 residues. CDR1 is SQVTM, CDR2 ANQGSEA, per germline. Trimming cost V 1 base and J 5 bases, with 11 bases left between them. This CDR3 is CSVEGRRGTGELFF. In DNA form, the CDR3 reads TGCAGCGTTGAAGGGAGGCGAGGGACCGGGGAGCTGTTTTTT.

This clone appeared once. The chain carries TRBV5-1 and TRBJ2-7; 9 bases fit TRBD1. The germline V gene has CDR1 SGHRS and CDR2 YFSETQ. The junction had 17 bases not matched to a gene; V was cut back by 5 bases and J by 2 bases. The CDR3 is made up of 18 amino acids. CDR3 coding DNA: TGCGCCAGCAGTCACGCTAAAACCCCGGACAGGGGACCCTACGAGCAGTACTTC. It specifies CASSHAKTPDRGPYEQYF.

The chain is built from TRBV4-3 and TRBJ1-1; weak D call: TRBD1 (5 bases). Trimming took 0 bases from V and 5 from J, leaving 16 bases between them. The CDR3 totals 16 residues. Germline CDR1 and CDR2: LGHNA and YSLEER. CDR3 nucleotides: TGCGCCAGCAGCCAAGACGGGGGGGATGGAAGGACTGAAGCTTTCTTT. Protein sequence: CASSQDGGDGRTEAFF.